The rows below give T cell receptor beta chains drawn from one sample of a study of identical twins. TCRdb reprocessed the 5' RACE reads with MiXCR, giving one entry per CDR3 protein. The data hold 200,000 or so distinct CDR3 sequences, with around 8.1% observed a single time. The sample was also linked to a second study, of yellow fever vaccine responses in identical twins.

Sequenced material: memory (CD45RO+) T cells sorted from blood. The receptors stem from a woman under 30 in good health. CDR3s include the opening cysteine and the closing phenylalanine or tryptophan. Each record gives: V gene, J gene, D gene, clone size, CDR3 protein, CDR3 DNA. The D gene is left open where the match is weak. A clone size is listed for some rows: how often the clone was seen (once, few, many), or a class if it is expanded.

>TRBV5-1|TRBJ2-3|.|.
CASSLGRGLSTDTQYF
TGCGCCAGCAGCTTAGGGCGGGGGCTAAGCACAGATACGCAGTATTTT
>TRBV20-1|TRBJ1-5|.|many
CSAIEDSNQPQHF
TGCAGTGCTATAGAGGATAGCAATCAGCCCCAGCATTTT
>TRBV6-5|TRBJ2-3|.|.
CASSYPLEDTQYF
TGTGCCAGCAGTTACCCGTTAGAGGATACGCAGTATTTT
>TRBV5-1|TRBJ2-3|TRBD2|many
CASSLLLAALKEVPQYF
TGCGCCAGCAGCCTCCTACTAGCGGCCCTTAAAGAAGTCCCGCAGTATTTT
>TRBV12-3/TRBV12-4|TRBJ1-1|TRBD1|few
CASTLTGQGNTEAFF
TGTGCCAGCACCCTAACGGGACAGGGAAACACTGAAGCTTTCTTT
>TRBV20-1|TRBJ2-7|.|few
CSARWARGAYEQYF
TGCAGTGCTAGATGGGCCCGGGGGGCGTACGAGCAGTACTTC
>TRBV30|TRBJ2-1|.|many
CAWSVLGGARDYNEQFF
TGTGCCTGGAGTGTATTGGGGGGCGCACGGGACTACAATGAGCAGTTCTTC
>TRBV12-3/TRBV12-4|TRBJ2-7|.|few
CSSSRDSASYEQYF
TGTTCCAGCAGTCGGGACTCCGCCTCCTACGAGCAGTACTTC
>TRBV12-3/TRBV12-4|TRBJ2-7|.|many
CASSQKLGGEQYF
TGTGCCAGCAGTCAAAAACTCGGGGGCGAGCAGTACTTC
>TRBV18|TRBJ2-7|TRBD1|.
CASSRQGAYQQYF
TGTGCCAGCTCCCGACAGGGGGCCTACCAGCAGTACTTC
>TRBV5-1|TRBJ2-7|.|few
CASSLGGSSTYYEQYF
TGCGCCAGCAGCTTGGGAGGGTCTAGCACCTACTACGAGCAGTACTTC
>TRBV20-1|TRBJ2-3|TRBD2|few
CSVEGLPYSTDTQYF
TGCAGTGTAGAGGGACTACCGTATAGCACAGATACGCAGTATTTT
>TRBV9|TRBJ2-2|.|many
CASIGTESNTGELFF
TGTGCCAGCATCGGCACAGAGTCTAACACCGGGGAGCTGTTTTTT
>TRBV5-1|TRBJ1-1|.|many
CASSPDGELGTEAFF
TGCGCCAGCAGCCCCGACGGGGAATTGGGCACTGAAGCTTTCTTT
>TRBV28|TRBJ1-2|.|.
CASSTPMVNYGYTF
TGTGCCAGCAGTACCCCGATGGTTAACTATGGCTACACCTTC
>TRBV7-2|TRBJ1-6|.|few
CASRLTAVYNSPLHF
TGTGCCAGCAGATTGACAGCGGTCTATAATTCACCCCTCCACTTT
>TRBV18|TRBJ2-7|.|few
CASSPQGQQFYEQYF
TGTGCCAGCTCACCACAAGGACAGCAATTCTACGAGCAGTACTTC
>TRBV15|TRBJ1-2|TRBD1|few
CATSSRDRVNYGYTF
TGTGCCACCAGCTCCCGGGACAGGGTTAACTATGGCTACACCTTC
>TRBV3-1|TRBJ2-3|.|many
CASSQGTLSTDTQYF
TGTGCCAGCAGCCAAGGGACATTGAGCACAGATACGCAGTATTTT
>TRBV7-9|TRBJ2-7|.|many
CASSPDQGPYEQYF
TGTGCCAGCAGCCCCGATCAGGGGCCCTACGAGCAGTACTTC
>TRBV10-3|TRBJ2-3|.|few
CAISVLGTDTQYF
TGTGCCATCAGTGTCCTGGGTACAGATACGCAGTATTTT
>TRBV12-5|TRBJ2-5|.|few
CASGHDSLRETQYF
TGTGCTAGTGGGCACGACTCCCTTAGGGAGACCCAGTACTTC